These T cell receptor beta chains were read from a single sample in a study of cytomegalovirus exposure and HLA in healthy donors. Produced via immunoSEQ multiplex PCR; TCRdb's table is partial and in-frame only. Altogether 110,000 to 150,000 clones are present, roughly 62% being singletons, with the ten largest covering less than 5%. Material for sequencing was PBMCs. Receptors originate from a man aged 55 to 69 in good health and CMV-seronegative. Both conserved end residues are part of each CDR3. The D gene is left open where the match is weak. Clone size, where shown, is once, few, many, or a class for clones that have expanded.

V gene: TRBV6-5; D gene: .; J gene: TRBJ2-6; clone size: once; CDR3 DNA: TGTGCCAGCAGTTCCCGGTACTCTGGGGCCAACGTCCTGACTTTC; CDR3 protein: CASSSRYSGANVLTF
V gene: TRBV6-5; D gene: .; J gene: TRBJ2-4; clone size: .; CDR3 DNA: TGTGCCAGCAGTTACGACATTGAAGCCAAAAACATTCAGTACTTC; CDR3 protein: CASSYDIEAKNIQYF
V gene: TRBV6-6; D gene: .; J gene: TRBJ1-1; clone size: .; CDR3 DNA: TGTGCCAGCAGCCGGACCCTGGGGGAGGTGAACACTGAAGCTTTCTTT; CDR3 protein: CASSRTLGEVNTEAFF
V gene: TRBV25-1; D gene: .; J gene: TRBJ1-2; clone size: .; CDR3 DNA: TGTGCCAGCGGGCCGTCCAACTATGGCTACACCTTC; CDR3 protein: CASGPSNYGYTF
V gene: TRBV6-1; D gene: .; J gene: TRBJ1-4; clone size: .; CDR3 DNA: TGTGCCAGCAGTGAAGCGCCCTCGTTAGCAACTAATGAAAAACTGTTTTTT; CDR3 protein: CASSEAPSLATNEKLFF
V gene: TRBV30; D gene: .; J gene: TRBJ1-6; clone size: .; CDR3 DNA: TGTGCCTGGAGTTCCGGGGAGGGAGGATCACCCCTCCACTTT; CDR3 protein: CAWSSGEGGSPLHF
V gene: TRBV2; D gene: .; J gene: TRBJ2-5; clone size: .; CDR3 DNA: TGTGCCAGCAGTGTTGGGCTGCGGGTGGAGACCCAGTACTTC; CDR3 protein: CASSVGLRVETQYF
V gene: TRBV28; D gene: TRBD1; J gene: TRBJ1-1; clone size: .; CDR3 DNA: TGTGCCAGCAGATACCCGACAGGGGCCACTGAAGCTTTCTTT; CDR3 protein: CASRYPTGATEAFF
V gene: TRBV7-9; D gene: .; J gene: TRBJ2-7; clone size: few; CDR3 DNA: TGTGCCAGCAGCTTACAAGGCAGGTTAGACGCCGGCGAGCAGTACTTC; CDR3 protein: CASSLQGRLDAGEQYF
V gene: TRBV29-1; D gene: .; J gene: TRBJ2-5; clone size: few; CDR3 DNA: TGCAGCGTTGAAGATCTCCCCGACAGTCTCCAAGAGACCCAGTACTTC; CDR3 protein: CSVEDLPDSLQETQYF
V gene: TRBV4-3; D gene: .; J gene: TRBJ1-1; clone size: .; CDR3 DNA: TGCGCCAGCAGCCAAGTGATGAACCGGGTGAACACTGAAGCTTTCTTT; CDR3 protein: CASSQVMNRVNTEAFF
V gene: TRBV7-2; D gene: TRBD2; J gene: TRBJ2-7; clone size: few; CDR3 DNA: TGTGCCAGCAGCGCGGGACTAGCGGGAGTTAACGAGCAGTACTTC; CDR3 protein: CASSAGLAGVNEQYF
V gene: TRBV5-1; D gene: .; J gene: TRBJ1-3; clone size: few; CDR3 DNA: TGCGCCAGCAGCTTGGGGACAGTAAGCTCTGGAAACACCATATATTTT; CDR3 protein: CASSLGTVSSGNTIYF
V gene: TRBV5-4; D gene: TRBD1; J gene: TRBJ1-6; clone size: .; CDR3 DNA: TGTGCCAGCAGCGCCGGACAGGGCGAAGTGGCCCTCCACTTT; CDR3 protein: CASSAGQGEVALHF
V gene: TRBV10-3; D gene: TRBD1; J gene: TRBJ2-1; clone size: once; CDR3 DNA: TGTGCCATCAGTGAAAGGGCGGGACAGGGGTACAATGAGCAGTTCTTC; CDR3 protein: CAISERAGQGYNEQFF
V gene: TRBV10-2; D gene: TRBD1; J gene: TRBJ1-2; clone size: .; CDR3 DNA: TGCGCCAGCAGGAGACAGGGGCCCCATTCTAACTATGGCTACACCTTC; CDR3 protein: CASRRQGPHSNYGYTF
V gene: TRBV5-4; D gene: TRBD2; J gene: TRBJ2-7; clone size: .; CDR3 DNA: TGTGCCAGCAGCCCCGGACTAGCGGGAGCTAAAGAGCAGTACTTC; CDR3 protein: CASSPGLAGAKEQYF
V gene: TRBV7-2; D gene: .; J gene: TRBJ2-1; clone size: .; CDR3 DNA: TGTGCCAGCAGCGCCTTTGGGGCAGACAATGAGCAGTTCTTC; CDR3 protein: CASSAFGADNEQFF
V gene: TRBV7-3; D gene: .; J gene: TRBJ2-7; clone size: .; CDR3 DNA: TGTGCCAGCAGCCCCGGCGGACTCTACGAGCAGTACTTC; CDR3 protein: CASSPGGLYEQYF
V gene: TRBV5-4; D gene: TRBD1; J gene: TRBJ2-3; clone size: .; CDR3 DNA: TGTGCCAGCAGTCGACAGGGGATGGATACGCAGTATTTT; CDR3 protein: CASSRQGMDTQYF
V gene: TRBV30; D gene: TRBD1; J gene: TRBJ2-2; clone size: .; CDR3 DNA: TGTGCCTGGAGTGTATCGTCGGACAGGGGGGCCGGGGAGCTGTTTTTT; CDR3 protein: CAWSVSSDRGAGELFF